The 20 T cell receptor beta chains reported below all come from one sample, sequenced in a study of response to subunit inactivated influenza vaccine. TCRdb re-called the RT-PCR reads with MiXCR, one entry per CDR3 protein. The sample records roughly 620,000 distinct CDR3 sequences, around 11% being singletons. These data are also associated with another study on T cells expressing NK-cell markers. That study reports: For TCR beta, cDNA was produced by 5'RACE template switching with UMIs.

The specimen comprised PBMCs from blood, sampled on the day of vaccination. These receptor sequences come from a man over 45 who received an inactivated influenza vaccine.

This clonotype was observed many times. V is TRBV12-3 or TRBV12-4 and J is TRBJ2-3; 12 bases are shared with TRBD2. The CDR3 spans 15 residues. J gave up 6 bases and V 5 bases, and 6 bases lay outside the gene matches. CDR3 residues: CASSRLAGALDTQYF. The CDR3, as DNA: TGTGCCAGCAGTCGACTAGCGGGGGCATTGGATACGCAGTATTTT.

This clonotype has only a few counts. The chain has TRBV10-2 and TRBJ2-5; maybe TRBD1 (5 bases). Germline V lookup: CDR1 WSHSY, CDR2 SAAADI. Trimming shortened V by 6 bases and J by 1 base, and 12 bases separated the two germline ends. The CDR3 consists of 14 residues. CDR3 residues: CASSVGAIQETQYF. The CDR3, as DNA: TGCGCCAGCAGCGTTGGGGCGATCCAAGAGACCCAGTACTTC.

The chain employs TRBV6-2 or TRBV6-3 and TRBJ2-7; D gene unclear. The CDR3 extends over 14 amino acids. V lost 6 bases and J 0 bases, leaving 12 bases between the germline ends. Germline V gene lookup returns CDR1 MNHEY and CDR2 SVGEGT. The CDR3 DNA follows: TGTGCCAGCAGCTCAACCTGGAGCTCCTACGAGCAGTACTTC. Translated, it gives CASSSTWSSYEQYF.

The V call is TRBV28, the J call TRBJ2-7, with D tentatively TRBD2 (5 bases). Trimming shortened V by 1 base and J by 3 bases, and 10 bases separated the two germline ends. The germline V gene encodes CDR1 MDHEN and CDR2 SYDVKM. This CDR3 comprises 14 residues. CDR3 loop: CASSLYAGYYEQYF. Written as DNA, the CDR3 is TGTGCCAGCAGTTTATACGCGGGTTACTACGAGCAGTACTTC.

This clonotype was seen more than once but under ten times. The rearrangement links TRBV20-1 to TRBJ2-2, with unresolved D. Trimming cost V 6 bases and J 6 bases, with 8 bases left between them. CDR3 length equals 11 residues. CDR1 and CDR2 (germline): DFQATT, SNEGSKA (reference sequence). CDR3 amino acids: CSAAPAGELFF. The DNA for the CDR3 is TGCAGTGCCGCTCCAGCCGGGGAGCTGTTTTTT.

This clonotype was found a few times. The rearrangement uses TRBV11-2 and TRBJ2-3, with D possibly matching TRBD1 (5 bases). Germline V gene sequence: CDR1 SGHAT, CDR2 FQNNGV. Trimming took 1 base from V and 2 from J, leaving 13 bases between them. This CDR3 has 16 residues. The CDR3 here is CASSLVWGSNTDTQYF. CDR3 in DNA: TGTGCCAGCAGCTTAGTGTGGGGCAGCAACACAGATACGCAGTATTTT.

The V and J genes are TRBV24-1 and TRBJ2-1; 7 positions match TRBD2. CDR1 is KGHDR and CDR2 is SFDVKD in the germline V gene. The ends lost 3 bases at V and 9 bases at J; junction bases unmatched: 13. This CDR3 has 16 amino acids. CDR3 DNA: TGTGCCACCAGTGATCAGACTAGCTGGGTGGGGGGTGAGCAGTTCTTC. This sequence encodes CATSDQTSWVGGEQFF.

CDR3 nucleotide sequence: TGTGCCAGCAGTATGACAGGGCCGGTCGGCTATGGCTACACCTTC. Translation gives CASSMTGPVGYGYTF. This sequence joins TRBV6-1 and TRBJ1-2, with 7 bases matching TRBD1. Germline-derived CDR1 and CDR2 are MNHNS and SASEGT. This CDR3 has 15 amino acids. J gave up 4 bases and V 5 bases, and 10 bases lay outside the gene matches.

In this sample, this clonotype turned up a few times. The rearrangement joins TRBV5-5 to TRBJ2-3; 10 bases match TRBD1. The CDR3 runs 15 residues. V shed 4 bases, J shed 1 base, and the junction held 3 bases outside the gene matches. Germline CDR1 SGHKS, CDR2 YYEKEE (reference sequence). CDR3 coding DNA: TGTGCCAGCAGCGTGACAGGGGGCGGCACAGATACGCAGTATTTT. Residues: CASSVTGGGTDTQYF.

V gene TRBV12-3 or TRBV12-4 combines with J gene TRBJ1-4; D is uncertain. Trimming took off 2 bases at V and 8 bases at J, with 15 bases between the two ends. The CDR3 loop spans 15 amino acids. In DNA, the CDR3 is TGTGCCAGCAGTTTAATCGTCGGAGGGAGGGAAAAACTGTTTTTT. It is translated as CASSLIVGGREKLFF.

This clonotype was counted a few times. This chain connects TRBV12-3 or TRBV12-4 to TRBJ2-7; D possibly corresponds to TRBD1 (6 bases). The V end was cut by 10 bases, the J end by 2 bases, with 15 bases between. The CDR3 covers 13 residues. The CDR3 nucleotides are TGTGCCACCCAGGACAGTGGTGCCTACGAGCAGTACTTC. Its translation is CATQDSGAYEQYF.

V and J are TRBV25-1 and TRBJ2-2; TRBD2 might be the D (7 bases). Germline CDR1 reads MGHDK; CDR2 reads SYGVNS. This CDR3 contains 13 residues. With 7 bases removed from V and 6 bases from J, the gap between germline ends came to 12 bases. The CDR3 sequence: CASIGGEAGELFF. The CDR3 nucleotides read TGTGCCAGCATAGGGGGGGAGGCCGGGGAGCTGTTTTTT.

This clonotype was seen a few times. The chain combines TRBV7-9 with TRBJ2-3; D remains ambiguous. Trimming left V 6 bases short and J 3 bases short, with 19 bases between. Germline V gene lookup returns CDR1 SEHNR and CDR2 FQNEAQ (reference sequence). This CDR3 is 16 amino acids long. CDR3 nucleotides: TGTGCCAGCAGTCCTCTTTCTGGTGCCACGACAGATACGCAGTATTTT. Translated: CASSPLSGATTDTQYF.

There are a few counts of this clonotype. The CDR3 loop reads CASSLTHRGDHEQYF. CDR3 DNA: TGTGCCAGCAGTTTAACCCACAGGGGTGACCACGAGCAGTACTTC. The rearrangement joins TRBV12-3 or TRBV12-4 to TRBJ2-7; TRBD1 matches at 7 bases. The CDR3 spans 15 residues. With V trimmed by 2 bases and J by 5 bases, 9 bases remained unmatched.

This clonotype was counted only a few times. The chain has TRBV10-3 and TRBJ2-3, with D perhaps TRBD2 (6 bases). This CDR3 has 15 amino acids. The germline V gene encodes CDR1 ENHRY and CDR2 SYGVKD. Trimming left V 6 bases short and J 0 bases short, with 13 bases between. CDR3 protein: CAIRKGRGSTDTQYF. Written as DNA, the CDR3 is TGTGCCATCAGAAAGGGGCGGGGAAGCACAGATACGCAGTATTTT.

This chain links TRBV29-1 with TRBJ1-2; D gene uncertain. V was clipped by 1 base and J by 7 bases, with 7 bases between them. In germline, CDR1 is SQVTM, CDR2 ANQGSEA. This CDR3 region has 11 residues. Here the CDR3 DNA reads TGCAGCGTTGAAGTGACGGGTGGCTACACCTTC. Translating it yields CSVEVTGGYTF. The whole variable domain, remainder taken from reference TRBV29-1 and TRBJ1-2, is SAVISQKPSRDICQRGTSLTIQCQVDSQVTMMFWYRQQPGQSLTLIATANQGSEATYESGFVIDKFPISRPNLTFSTLTVSNMSPEDSSIYLCSVEVTGGYTFGSGTRLTVV.

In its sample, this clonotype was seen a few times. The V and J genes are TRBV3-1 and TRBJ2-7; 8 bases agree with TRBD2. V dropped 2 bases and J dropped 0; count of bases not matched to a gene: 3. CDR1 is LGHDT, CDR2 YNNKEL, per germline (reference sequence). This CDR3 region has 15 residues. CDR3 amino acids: CASSQTSGNSYEQYF. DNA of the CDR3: TGTGCCAGCAGCCAAACTAGCGGAAACTCCTACGAGCAGTACTTC.

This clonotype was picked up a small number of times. The CDR3 reads CASSYQGAEAFF. In DNA, the CDR3 is TGTGCCAGCAGCTATCAGGGAGCTGAAGCTTTCTTT. V is TRBV7-9 and J is TRBJ1-1, with D maybe TRBD1 (5 bases). The germline CDR1 and CDR2 sequences are SEHNR and FQNEAQ (reference sequence). This CDR3 contains 12 residues. V shed 4 bases and J shed 6 bases, with 9 bases lying between them.

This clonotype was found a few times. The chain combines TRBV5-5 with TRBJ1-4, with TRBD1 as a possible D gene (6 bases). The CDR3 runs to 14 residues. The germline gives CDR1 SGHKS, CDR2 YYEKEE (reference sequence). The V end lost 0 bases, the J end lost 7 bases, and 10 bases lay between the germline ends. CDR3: CASSLGQAREKLFF. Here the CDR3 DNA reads TGTGCCAGCAGCTTGGGACAGGCCCGTGAAAAACTGTTTTTT.

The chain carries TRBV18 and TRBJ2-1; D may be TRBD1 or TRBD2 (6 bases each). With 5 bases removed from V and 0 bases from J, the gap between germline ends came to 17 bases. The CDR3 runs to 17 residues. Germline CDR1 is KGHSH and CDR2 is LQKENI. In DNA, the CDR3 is TGTGCCAGCTCAACCCGCGGGACACCACGCTCCTACAATGAGCAGTTCTTC. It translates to CASSTRGTPRSYNEQFF. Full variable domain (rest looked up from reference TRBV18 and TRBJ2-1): NAGVMQNPRHLVRRRGQEARLRCSPMKGHSHVYWYRQLPEEGLKFMVYLQKENIIDESGMPKERFSAEFPKEGPSILRIQQVVRGDSAAYFCASSTRGTPRSYNEQFFGPGTRLTVL.